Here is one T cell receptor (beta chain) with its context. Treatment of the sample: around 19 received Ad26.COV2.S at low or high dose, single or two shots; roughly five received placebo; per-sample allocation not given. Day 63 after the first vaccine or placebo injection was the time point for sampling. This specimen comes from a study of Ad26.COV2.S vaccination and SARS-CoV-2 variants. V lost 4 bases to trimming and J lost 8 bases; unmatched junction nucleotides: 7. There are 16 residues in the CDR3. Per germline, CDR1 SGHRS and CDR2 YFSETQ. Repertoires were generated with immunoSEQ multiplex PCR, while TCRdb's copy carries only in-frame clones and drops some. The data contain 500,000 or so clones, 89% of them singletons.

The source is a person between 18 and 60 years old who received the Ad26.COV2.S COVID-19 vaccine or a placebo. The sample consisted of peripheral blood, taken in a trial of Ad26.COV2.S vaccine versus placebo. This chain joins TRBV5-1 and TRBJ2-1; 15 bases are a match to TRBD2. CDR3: CASSQRTSGRAHEQFF. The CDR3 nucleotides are TGCGCCAGCAGCCAGCGGACTAGCGGGAGGGCCCATGAGCAGTTCTTC. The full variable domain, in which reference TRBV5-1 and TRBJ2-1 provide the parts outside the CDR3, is KAGVTQTPRYLIKTRGQQVTLSCSPISGHRSVSWYQQTPGQGLQFLFEYFSETQRNKGNFPGRFSGRQFSNSRSEMNVSTLELGDSALYLCASSQRTSGRAHEQFFGPGTRLTVL.